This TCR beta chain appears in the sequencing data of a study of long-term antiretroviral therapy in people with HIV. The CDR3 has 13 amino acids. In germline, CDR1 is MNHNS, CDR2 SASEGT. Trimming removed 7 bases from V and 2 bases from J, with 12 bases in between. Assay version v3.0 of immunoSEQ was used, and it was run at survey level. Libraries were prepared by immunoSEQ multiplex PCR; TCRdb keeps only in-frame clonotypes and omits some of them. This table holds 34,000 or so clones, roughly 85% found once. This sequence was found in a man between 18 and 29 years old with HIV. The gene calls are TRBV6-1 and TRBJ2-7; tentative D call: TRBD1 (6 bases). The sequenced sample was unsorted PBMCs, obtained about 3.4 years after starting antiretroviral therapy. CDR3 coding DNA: TGTGCCAGCACTAGCAGGGGCCCCTACGAGCAGTACTTC. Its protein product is CASTSRGPYEQYF.